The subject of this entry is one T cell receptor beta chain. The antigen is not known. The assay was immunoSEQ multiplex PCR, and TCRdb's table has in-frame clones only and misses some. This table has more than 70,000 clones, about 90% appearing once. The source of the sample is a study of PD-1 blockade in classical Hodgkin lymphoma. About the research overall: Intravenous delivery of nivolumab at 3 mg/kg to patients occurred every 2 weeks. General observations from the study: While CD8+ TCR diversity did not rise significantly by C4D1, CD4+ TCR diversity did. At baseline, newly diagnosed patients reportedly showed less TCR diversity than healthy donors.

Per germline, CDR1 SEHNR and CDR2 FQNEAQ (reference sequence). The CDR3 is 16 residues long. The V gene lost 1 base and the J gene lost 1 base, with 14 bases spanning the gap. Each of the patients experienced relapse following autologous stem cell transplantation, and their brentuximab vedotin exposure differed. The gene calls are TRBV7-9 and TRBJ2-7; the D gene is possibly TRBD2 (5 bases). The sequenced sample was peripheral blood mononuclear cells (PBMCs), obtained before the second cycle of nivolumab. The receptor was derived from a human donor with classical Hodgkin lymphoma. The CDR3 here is CASSLGPPRGSYEQYF. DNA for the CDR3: TGTGCCAGCAGCTTAGGGCCCCCCCGGGGATCCTACGAGCAGTACTTC. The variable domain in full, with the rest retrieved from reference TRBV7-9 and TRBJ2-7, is DTGVSQNPRHKITKRGQNVTFRCDPISEHNRLYWYRQTLGQGPEFLTYFQNEAQLEKSRLLSDRFSAERPKGSFSTLEIQRTEQGDSAMYLCASSLGPPRGSYEQYFGPGTRLTVT.